This section outlines one TCR beta chain sequence together with its context. Its antigen remains unknown. This entry is derived from a study of CD8+CD57+ T cells in acquired aplastic anemia. Genomic DNA, serving as template, underwent TCR beta VDJ and CDR3 profiling. TCRdb re-called the reads through MiXCR, storing one row per CDR3 protein. In the table there are under 200,000 distinct CDR3 sequences, around three fifths of which are singletons. This CDR3 is built from 12 residues. V lost 6 bases to trimming and J lost 5 bases; unmatched junction nucleotides: 4. Germline V CDR1 and CDR2: DFQATT, SNEGSKA (reference sequence). The study, taken as a whole, reports: Roughly 27 sequences, all CD8+ CDR3, were shared between patients and controls.

Sequenced input: sorted CD4+, CD8+, or CD8+CD57+ T cells (not recorded which) from PBMCs. The gene calls are TRBV20-1 and TRBJ1-5; 7 nucleotides match TRBD1. The receptor's source is a human donor with severe aplastic anemia or a healthy control (not recorded which). The CDR3 loop is CSARTGYQPQHF. CDR3 DNA: TGCAGTGCAAGGACAGGCTATCAGCCCCAGCATTTT.